This entry lists 18 T cell receptor beta chains sequenced from one sample in a study of T cells in Graves' hyperthyroidism and ophthalmopathy. The CDR3 regions of TCR beta were amplified from RNA transcripts. A first-round RT-PCR of the TCR CDR3 used the HTBI primer set. TCRdb re-called the multiplex PCR reads through MiXCR, storing one row per CDR3 protein. Of about half a million distinct CDR3 sequences detected, around 21% appear once; the ten largest clones hold about 26%. What was sequenced was blood. Source of these receptors: a man younger than 35 with Graves' hyperthyroidism.

At least ten counts were recorded for this clonotype. The chain is built from TRBV6-5 and TRBJ1-6; D is undetermined. The CDR3 has 13 residues. V gave up 2 bases and J gave up 8 bases, with 7 bases separating them. Germline lookup yields CDR1 MNHEY and CDR2 SVGAGI. CDR3 amino acids: CASSYRADSPLHF. The CDR3 nucleotides are TGTGCCAGCAGTTACAGGGCGGATTCACCCCTCCACTTT.

The sample holds many counts of this clonotype. The V call is TRBV11-1, the J call TRBJ2-7; perhaps TRBD1 as D (5 bases). This CDR3 comprises 14 residues. The germline V gene encodes CDR1 SGHAT and CDR2 FQDESV (reference sequence). V was trimmed by 7 bases and J by 9 bases, leaving 22 bases between them. The CDR3 nucleotides read TGTGCCAGCACTCCCTCTGGGGCCAAGTTCGGGCAGTACTTC. It specifies CASTPSGAKFGQYF.

This clonotype was seen ten or more times. J is TRBJ2-5 and V is TRBV6-5; D remains unclear. Per germline, CDR1 MNHEY and CDR2 SVGAGI. V was clipped by 0 bases and J by 2 bases, with 7 bases between them. The CDR3 spans 14 residues. The CDR3 region has the DNA TGTGCCAGCAGTTACTCGACTGGTCAAGAGACCCAGTACTTC. Encoded protein: CASSYSTGQETQYF.

The chain uses TRBV11-1 and TRBJ2-7; D perhaps matches TRBD1 (5 bases). This CDR3 spans 16 amino acids. V was pared by 0 bases and J by 6 bases, with 18 bases between. Looked up from germline, CDR1 is SGHAT and CDR2 is FQDESV (reference sequence). The CDR3: CASSLAGQIPGGEQYF. The DNA of the CDR3 is TGTGCCAGCAGCTTAGCGGGGCAGATCCCTGGTGGCGAGCAGTACTTC.

This clonotype was recorded many times. The chain has TRBV4-1 and TRBJ2-7; the D gene is possibly TRBD1 (5 bases). V gave up 1 base and J gave up 4 bases, with 11 bases separating them. Germline CDR1 is MGHRA and CDR2 is YSYEKL. The CDR3 loop spans 14 amino acids. The DNA for the CDR3 is TGCGCCAGCAGCCAAGGAGAAGGGGAATACGAGCAGTACTTC. Its translation is CASSQGEGEYEQYF.

This clonotype was seen ten or more times. CDR3 nucleotides: TGTGCCAGCAGTCCTTACACGAACACTGAAGCTTTCTTT. Amino acids: CASSPYTNTEAFF. The J gene is TRBJ1-1, the V gene TRBV28; D uncertain. The CDR3 is 13 amino acids. Germline assignment: CDR1 MDHEN and CDR2 SYDVKM. V lost 5 bases and J lost 1, with 8 bases in between. Full variable domain (rest looked up from reference TRBV28 and TRBJ1-1): DVKVTQSSRYLVKRTGEKVFLECVQDMDHENMFWYRQDPGLGLRLIYFSYDVKMKEKGDIPEGYSVSREKKERFSLILESASTNQTSMYLCASSPYTNTEAFFGQGTRLTVV.

The chain uses TRBV5-1 and TRBJ2-7; tentative D call: TRBD1 (5 bases). Germline assignment: CDR1 SGHRS and CDR2 YFSETQ. The CDR3 is 15 residues long. V shed 0 bases and J shed 0 bases, with 10 bases lying between them. The DNA of the CDR3 is TGCGCCAGCAGCTTGGTGGGGCCGAGCTCCTACGAGCAGTACTTC. Amino acid sequence: CASSLVGPSSYEQYF.

This clonotype came up a few times. This chain links TRBV14 with TRBJ1-6; D is unresolved. The CDR3 length is 13 residues. V shed 5 bases and J shed 10 bases, with 12 bases lying between them. The germline V gene encodes CDR1 SGHDN and CDR2 FVKESK. CDR3 sequence reads: CASSGLLRSPLHF. The CDR3, as DNA: TGTGCCAGCAGCGGTCTTCTACGATCACCCCTCCACTTT.

This clonotype was seen at least ten times. The V gene is TRBV6-2 or TRBV6-3, the J gene TRBJ1-5; perhaps TRBD1 as D (6 bases). The length of the CDR3 is 17 residues. Germline values: CDR1 MNHEY, CDR2 SVGEGT. With 0 bases removed from V and 2 bases from J, the gap between germline ends came to 14 bases. The CDR3 loop is CASSYSRGGGGNQPQHF. CDR3 DNA sequence: TGTGCCAGCAGTTACTCAAGGGGGGGAGGGGGCAATCAGCCCCAGCATTTT.

The CDR3 DNA reads TGTGCCACCCGTAGCGGGGGAGACACCGGGGAGCTGTTTTTT. This encodes CATRSGGDTGELFF. J is TRBJ2-2 and V is TRBV24-1, with 9 bases matching TRBD2. The germline gives CDR1 KGHDR, CDR2 SFDVKD. Trimming took 9 bases from V and 3 from J; bases not matched to a gene: 4. This CDR3 is 14 amino acids long.

About this clonotype itself: The conserved phenylalanine or tryptophan normally closing the CDR3 is absent here, so this likely arose from a read error. This chain uses TRBV29-1 with TRBJ1-1; maybe TRBD1 (6 bases). V dropped 4 bases and J dropped 4 bases, with 19 bases sitting between them. CDR3 length: 15 residues. The V gene's germline CDR1 is SQVTM and CDR2 ANQGSEA. The CDR3 loop is CSVVHGIKGGTEAFV. The CDR3 region has the DNA TGCAGCGTTGTCCATGGGATCAAGGGGGGCACTGAAGCTTTCGTT.

Many counts were recorded for this clonotype. This sequence joins TRBV11-2 and TRBJ1-1; D unclear. Trimming cost V 5 bases and J 5 bases, with 12 bases left between them. The V gene's germline CDR1 is SGHAT and CDR2 FQNNGV. The CDR3 is 13 residues long. The DNA of the CDR3 is TGTGCCAGCAGCCTCGTAGGAAGAACTGAAGCTTTCTTT. Residues: CASSLVGRTEAFF.

A note on this clonotype: Its ends do not fully match the called genes, so a read error is possible. The J gene is TRBJ2-5, the V gene TRBV18; D is perhaps TRBD1 (5 bases). The V gene's germline CDR1 is KGHSH and CDR2 LQKENI. The CDR3 spans 14 residues. DNA for the CDR3: TGTGCCAGCTCACCACCGTCCAGGGAAGAGACCCGGTACTTC. Encoded protein: CASSPPSREETRYF.

This chain uses TRBV20-1 with TRBJ2-4, with TRBD1 matching over 9 bases. The CDR3 consists of 12 residues. CDR1 DFQATT and CDR2 SNEGSKA come from the germline V gene (reference sequence). V was clipped by 5 bases and J by 8 bases; unmatched bases: 4. DNA of the CDR3: TGCAGTGCTTGGGACAGGGCTGACATTCAGTACTTC. This gives the protein CSAWDRADIQYF.

Details on this clonotype: An end of the junction differs from the germline gene, which may be a read error. This rearrangement joins TRBV6-1 to TRBJ1-1; no clear D gene. The CDR3 has 13 residues. Germline V gene lookup returns CDR1 MNHNS and CDR2 SASEGT. The CDR3 DNA sequence: TGTGCCAGCAGTACCGTCTGGAACACTGATGCTTTCTTT. Residues: CASSTVWNTDAFF.

Ten or more counts support this clonotype. The chain carries TRBV6-1 and TRBJ2-7; weak D call: TRBD1 (6 bases). The CDR3 extends over 19 amino acids. Germline CDR1 is MNHNS and CDR2 is SASEGT. With 4 bases removed from V and 1 base from J, the gap between germline ends came to 26 bases. CDR3 protein: CASSADRDTIHTGSYEQYF. The CDR3 bases are TGTGCCAGCAGTGCCGACCGGGACACCATCCATACGGGTTCCTACGAGCAGTACTTC.

The chain links TRBV20-1 to TRBJ2-1; 9 bases align to TRBD1. The CDR3 contains 15 residues. The V and J ends lost 1 base and 3 bases, in that order; junction bases with no gene match: 4. Looked up from germline, CDR1 is DFQATT and CDR2 is SNEGSKA (reference sequence). CDR3 loop: CSARGLTGGYNEQFF. The CDR3 DNA is TGCAGTGCTAGAGGCCTGACAGGGGGCTACAATGAGCAGTTCTTC.

V is TRBV28 and J is TRBJ2-5, with 13 bases lining up with TRBD2. J lost 7 bases, V lost 6 bases, and 8 bases had no gene match. The length of the CDR3 is 15 residues. Germline V gives CDR1 MDHEN, CDR2 SYDVKM. Here the CDR3 reads CASSPGLAGPGTQYF. The CDR3 DNA follows: TGTGCCAGCAGCCCGGGACTAGCGGGGCCGGGGACCCAGTACTTC.